This entry lists 20 T cell receptor beta chains sequenced from one sample in a study of cytomegalovirus exposure and HLA in healthy donors. Amplification used 60 Vbeta primers and 13 Jbeta primers. Here immunoSEQ multiplex PCR was the method, and the copy in TCRdb shows in-frame clones only, minus some. The data show under 200,000 clones, approximately 86% seen once. The sequenced sample consisted of PBMCs. These receptors were collected from a woman aged 25 to 39 in good health and CMV-seronegative.

The chain is built from TRBV15 and TRBJ2-5; the match to TRBD2 covers 7 bases. The CDR3 spans 14 residues. Germline-derived CDR1 and CDR2 are LNHNV and YYDKDF (reference sequence). Losses at the gene ends were 5 bases for V and 2 bases for J; bases not matched to a gene: 5. CDR3 sequence: CATSSRTRQETQYF. DNA for the CDR3: TGTGCCACCAGCTCGCGGACTAGACAAGAGACCCAGTACTTC. The full variable domain, in which reference TRBV15 and TRBJ2-5 provide the parts outside the CDR3, is DAMVIQNPRYQVTQFGKPVTLSCSQTLNHNVMYWYQQKSSQAPKLLFHYYDKDFNNEADTPDNFQSRRPNTSFCFLDIRSPGLGDTAMYLCATSSRTRQETQYFGPGTRLLVL.

The V gene is TRBV5-8, the J gene TRBJ1-1; 9 bases line up with TRBD1. The CDR3 has 15 residues. The trim removed 5 bases at V and 6 bases at J, leaving 11 bases unmatched. In germline, CDR1 is SGHTS, CDR2 YDEGEE. The CDR3 region is CASRYRDRVSPEAFF. The CDR3 DNA reads as TGTGCCAGCAGGTACCGGGACAGGGTCAGTCCTGAAGCTTTCTTT.

This chain joins TRBV9 and TRBJ1-3; D is possibly TRBD1 (6 bases). CDR1 SGDLS and CDR2 YYNGEE come from the germline V gene. V lost 1 base, J lost 0 bases, and 8 bases lay in between. The CDR3 runs 15 residues. In DNA, the CDR3 is TGTGCCAGCAGCGTAAGGGGGTCCTCTGGAAACACCATATATTTT. As protein: CASSVRGSSGNTIYF.

This clone was seen a single time. V usage is TRBV15 and J usage is TRBJ2-2, with 8 bases matching TRBD2. CDR1 and CDR2 from the germline V gene are LNHNV and YYDKDF (reference sequence). This CDR3 has 16 residues. Unmatched junction bases numbered 5, after V lost 5 bases and J lost 0 bases. CDR3 sequence: CATSDGRAANTGELFF. Here the CDR3 DNA reads TGTGCCACCAGCGACGGGAGGGCCGCGAACACCGGGGAGCTGTTTTTT.

CDR3 region: CASSFQTTDTQYF. CDR3 sequence (DNA): TGTGCCAGCAGCTTCCAGACAACAGATACGCAGTATTTT. The chain combines TRBV7-9 with TRBJ2-3; D call uncertain. The germline gives CDR1 SEHNR, CDR2 FQNEAQ (reference sequence). V was pared by 3 bases and J by 3 bases, with 7 bases between. The CDR3 spans 13 residues.

The J gene is TRBJ2-1, the V gene TRBV9; a possible D gene is TRBD2 (6 bases). V lost 4 bases, J lost 7 bases, and 18 bases lay in between. Per the germline V gene, CDR1 is SGDLS and CDR2 is YYNGEE. The CDR3 contains 15 residues. The chain's CDR3 is CASSISSGGWNEQFF. Here the CDR3 DNA reads TGTGCCAGCAGCATTAGCTCCGGAGGGTGGAATGAGCAGTTCTTC.

The rearrangement links TRBV27 to TRBJ2-1; 12 bases fit TRBD2. The CDR3 contains 17 residues. Germline CDR1 reads MNHEY; CDR2 reads SMNVEV (reference sequence). V lost 6 bases, J lost 8 bases, and 14 bases stayed unmatched. CDR3 protein: CASRDYLGTSGRDEQFF. The CDR3 nucleotides read TGTGCCAGCAGAGATTACCTCGGGACTAGCGGGCGGGATGAGCAGTTCTTC.

The V and J genes are TRBV6-5 and TRBJ2-6, with a possible D match to TRBD1 (5 bases). Trimming cost V 6 bases and J 5 bases, with 8 bases left between them. CDR3 length: 13 residues. Looked up from germline, CDR1 is MNHEY and CDR2 is SVGAGI. Written as DNA, the CDR3 is TGTGCCAGCAGCCGACAGCGGGCCAACGTCCTGACTTTC. Protein product: CASSRQRANVLTF.

V is TRBV29-1 and J is TRBJ2-7; D is uncertain. Germline V gene lookup returns CDR1 SQVTM and CDR2 ANQGSEA. This CDR3 has 11 amino acids. The germline V and J ends were trimmed by 2 bases and 3 bases, with 5 bases remaining between them. The CDR3 bases are TGCAGCGTTGAAAGCCTCTACGAGCAGTACTTC. As protein: CSVESLYEQYF.

J is TRBJ2-1 and V is TRBV11-3; 11 bases fit TRBD2. The CDR3 spans 16 residues. Germline assignment: CDR1 SGHNT and CDR2 YENEEA. J gave up 9 bases and V 5 bases, and 12 bases lay outside the gene matches. CDR3 nucleotide sequence: TGTGCCAGCAGCCCCGCGAGTAGCGGGAGGGCCGGTGAGCAGTTCTTC. This encodes CASSPASSGRAGEQFF.

The chain recombines TRBV28 with TRBJ2-1; 10 nucleotides align to TRBD1. This CDR3 is built from 14 residues. Unmatched junction bases numbered 2, after V lost 6 bases and J lost 3 bases. The germline gives CDR1 MDHEN, CDR2 SYDVKM. The CDR3 sequence: CASRGDRGYNEQFF. CDR3 DNA sequence: TGTGCCAGCAGGGGGGACAGGGGCTACAATGAGCAGTTCTTC.

V is TRBV27 and J is TRBJ2-5; TRBD2 agrees at 7 bases. Germline V gives CDR1 MNHEY, CDR2 SMNVEV (reference sequence). The trim removed 4 bases at V and 4 bases at J, leaving 15 bases unmatched. This CDR3 spans 17 amino acids. The CDR3 nucleotides read TGTGCCAGCAGTTCATCAGCGGGGACCCTAGGCGGAGAGACCCAGTACTTC. Residues: CASSSSAGTLGGETQYF.

This clone has a single count. The J gene is TRBJ1-4, the V gene TRBV4-1; 7 bases align to TRBD1. The CDR3 spans 15 residues. Germline CDR1 MGHRA, CDR2 YSYEKL. After removal of 2 bases from V and 2 bases from J, the junction contained 2 bases not matched to a gene. CDR3 bases: TGCGCCAGCAGCCAACAACAGGGGACTAATGAAAAACTGTTTTTT. Translating it yields CASSQQQGTNEKLFF.

This clone was seen a few times. The rearrangement joins TRBV2 to TRBJ2-7; 9 nucleotides line up with TRBD2. The CDR3 has 13 amino acids. Germline loops: CDR1 SNHLY, CDR2 FYNNEI. The V segment lost 9 bases and the J segment 2 bases; nucleotides outside the gene matches: 5. The CDR3 region has the DNA TGTGCCAGTTCGACTAGCGGTACCTACGAGCAGTACTTC. Translated: CASSTSGTYEQYF.

This chain links TRBV5-1 with TRBJ2-7; D is perhaps TRBD2 (6 bases). Per germline, CDR1 SGHRS and CDR2 YFSETQ. With 7 bases removed from V and 7 bases from J, the gap between germline ends came to 21 bases. The CDR3 sequence is 14 residues long. Here the CDR3 reads CASSPGLLLREQYF. Written as DNA, the CDR3 is TGCGCCAGCTCGCCGGGACTCCTTTTGAGGGAGCAGTACTTC.

The chain is built from TRBV2 and TRBJ2-1; 7 bases are shared with TRBD1. With V trimmed by 3 bases and J by 3 bases, 5 bases remained unmatched. Germline CDR1 reads SNHLY; CDR2 reads FYNNEI. The CDR3 is 15 residues long. The CDR3 DNA reads as TGTGCCAGCAGTGAGGGGCAGGGGGTCTACAATGAGCAGTTCTTC. Amino acid sequence: CASSEGQGVYNEQFF.

This sequence joins TRBV19 and TRBJ2-3, with 8 bases identical to TRBD2. The CDR3 is 15 amino acids. Trimming removed 1 base from V and 6 bases from J; junction bases left unmatched: 6. Germline V lookup: CDR1 LNHDA, CDR2 SQIVND (reference sequence). CDR3 sequence (DNA): TGTGCCAGTAGTATAGGAGCGGGAGAGGATGATACGCAGTATTTT. It is translated as CASSIGAGEDDTQYF.

The chain is built from TRBV29-1 and TRBJ1-1; D remains unclear. V was clipped by 3 bases and J by 4 bases, with 12 bases between them. Germline V gene lookup returns CDR1 SQVTM and CDR2 ANQGSEA. The CDR3 spans 13 residues. The CDR3 sequence: CSVEGTQATEAFF. The CDR3 DNA follows: TGCAGCGTTGAGGGTACCCAGGCCACTGAAGCTTTCTTT.

V gene TRBV27 combines with J gene TRBJ1-5; 7 bases match TRBD1. This CDR3 is built from 16 residues. CDR1 is MNHEY and CDR2 is SMNVEV in the germline V gene (reference sequence). V trimming: 5 bases; J trimming: 1 base; junction bases outside the gene matches: 8. This CDR3 reads CASSPTGTVSNQPQHF. The CDR3 region has the DNA TGTGCCAGCAGTCCAACCGGGACAGTGAGCAATCAGCCCCAGCATTTT.

V gene TRBV5-1 combines with J gene TRBJ1-1; D gene unclear. CDR3 length equals 16 residues. V was cut by 0 bases and J by 0 bases, with 12 bases left in between. From germline, CDR1 is SGHRS and CDR2 YFSETQ. CDR3 sequence reads: CASSLAQTGMNTEAFF. CDR3 bases: TGCGCCAGCAGCTTGGCTCAGACTGGAATGAACACTGAAGCTTTCTTT.